This T cell receptor (beta chain) comes out of a study of human T cells and chemical hapten exposure. The CDR3 length is 15 residues. Germline V gene data show CDR1 as SGHVS and CDR2 as FNYEAQ. Deletions cut 7 bases from V and 0 bases from J, with 10 bases between. Regarding the study as a whole: Counts of TCRs above 1 in 1000 frequency stayed unchanged with DPC sensitization.

The time point here: healthy volunteer bleed at 6 weeks. Unfractionated whole blood yielded total RNA. MiXCR was run by TCRdb on the RACE reads, yielding one entry per CDR3 protein. This table holds more than 75,000 distinct CDR3 sequences, over 7% found once. Points on this clonotype: The antigen remains undetermined.

V usage is TRBV7-6 and J usage is TRBJ2-6, with TRBD1 as a possible D gene (5 bases). Sequencing input: whole blood. The receptor was derived from a male donor in good health. Some clones in this sample may be carry-over from other donors' samples. In nucleotides, the CDR3 is TGTGCCAGCACCAAAGGGGACTCTGGGGCCAACGTCCTGACTTTC. It translates to CASTKGDSGANVLTF.